These 29 T cell receptor beta chains were sequenced from one sample in a study of T cells in Graves' hyperthyroidism and ophthalmopathy. The investigators amplified TCR beta CDR3 regions from RNA transcripts. RT-PCR in the first round (using the HTBI primer set) targeted the TCR CDR3. TCRdb used MiXCR to reprocess the multiplex PCR reads, holding one entry per CDR3 protein. The table lists 600,000 to 650,000 distinct CDR3 sequences, 15% to 20% of them singletons. Sequenced sample: blood. These receptors originate from a woman younger than 45 with Graves' hyperthyroidism.

In its sample, this clonotype was seen many times. V and J are TRBV5-1 and TRBJ2-7, with 8 bases that match TRBD2. The length of the CDR3 is 14 residues. Germline CDR1 and CDR2: SGHRS and YFSETQ. V shed 0 bases, J shed 6 bases, and the junction held 5 bases outside the gene matches. As DNA, the CDR3 is TGCGCCAGCAGCTTGGCGGGTAGCGGGATCGAGCAGTACTTC. Residues: CASSLAGSGIEQYF.

This chain uses TRBV4-3 with TRBJ1-1, with D unclear. V was shortened by 2 bases and J by 0 bases, with 10 bases between the two germline ends. CDR1 is LGHNA and CDR2 is YSLEER in the germline V gene. This CDR3 spans 15 amino acids. The CDR3 protein is CASSQSFPMNTEAFF. For the CDR3, the DNA is TGCGCCAGCAGCCAATCGTTTCCAATGAACACTGAAGCTTTCTTT.

This chain joins TRBV6-5 and TRBJ1-1, with a possible D match to TRBD1 (6 bases). The CDR3 extends over 13 amino acids. V lost 2 bases to trimming and J lost 7 bases, with 11 bases between them. Per germline, CDR1 MNHEY and CDR2 SVGAGI. DNA of the CDR3: TGTGCCAGCAGTTACGGTCTGGGACATGAAGCTTTCTTT. This codes for CASSYGLGHEAFF.

This clonotype turned up a few times. The V gene is TRBV7-6, the J gene TRBJ2-7; D is uncertain. Trimming took 6 bases from V and 5 from J, leaving 11 bases between them. Germline CDR1 SGHVS, CDR2 FNYEAQ. The CDR3 is 12 amino acids. DNA for the CDR3: TGTGCCAGCAGTTACGACCCCCACGAGCAGTACTTC. This sequence encodes CASSYDPHEQYF.

This clonotype was seen ten or more times. The chain couples TRBV29-1 to TRBJ1-1; D gene uncertain. The V gene's germline CDR1 is SQVTM and CDR2 ANQGSEA. V was clipped by 3 bases and J by 7 bases, with 3 bases between them. The CDR3 has 9 amino acids. CDR3 in amino acids: CSVEGEAFF. CDR3 DNA sequence: TGCAGCGTTGAGGGTGAAGCTTTCTTT.

The chain employs TRBV19 and TRBJ2-5; D perhaps matches TRBD2 (6 bases). Germline CDR1 and CDR2: LNHDA and SQIVND (reference sequence). The CDR3 length is 15 residues. The V gene lost 3 bases and the J gene lost 2 bases, with 13 bases spanning the gap. The CDR3 nucleotides are TGTGCCAGTAGTATCGGGGGAAAGCCTCAAGAGACCCAGTACTTC. This codes for CASSIGGKPQETQYF. The full variable domain, in which reference TRBV19 and TRBJ2-5 provide the parts outside the CDR3, is DGGITQSPKYLFRKEGQNVTLSCEQNLNHDAMYWYRQDPGQGLRLIYYSQIVNDFQKGDIAEGYSVSREKKESFPLTVTSAQKNPTAFYLCASSIGGKPQETQYFGPGTRLLVL.

This clonotype came up many times. The rearrangement links TRBV5-1 to TRBJ2-3; 8 bases fit TRBD2. CDR3 length: 14 amino acids. V was clipped by 7 bases and J by 5 bases; unmatched bases: 9. Germline loops: CDR1 SGHRS, CDR2 YFSETQ. CDR3 sequence: CASSEGGGRDTQYF. The CDR3 DNA follows: TGCGCCAGCTCCGAAGGCGGGGGGCGAGATACGCAGTATTTT.

This chain connects TRBV7-3 to TRBJ2-2, with 10 bases that match TRBD2. CDR1 is SGHTA and CDR2 is FQGTGA in the germline V gene. The V gene end was trimmed by 5 bases and the J gene end by 4 bases; junction bases not matched to a gene: 10. The CDR3 runs 17 residues. CDR3 sequence reads: CASSPRRGLAITGELFF. For the CDR3, the DNA is TGTGCCAGCAGCCCTAGGCGGGGACTAGCGATCACCGGGGAGCTGTTTTTT.

This clonotype was seen at least ten times. The chain uses TRBV28 and TRBJ1-2; maybe TRBD1 (6 bases). Germline assignment: CDR1 MDHEN and CDR2 SYDVKM. The V and J ends lost 6 bases and 6 bases respectively, with 17 bases between them. This CDR3 is built from 14 residues. CDR3 sequence reads: CASRITGYRNGYTF. The DNA for the CDR3 is TGTGCCAGCAGAATAACAGGGTATCGTAATGGCTACACCTTC.

This clonotype appeared many times. The chain's CDR3 is CASSARRSYGYTF. The CDR3 DNA sequence: TGTGCCAGCAGCGCCCGGAGGAGCTATGGCTACACCTTC. This chain connects TRBV12-3 or TRBV12-4 to TRBJ1-2, with no clear D. Trimming took off 6 bases at V and 4 bases at J, with 12 bases between the two ends. The length of the CDR3 is 13 residues.

J is TRBJ1-5 and V is TRBV3-1; D not certain. V was cut by 0 bases and J by 12 bases, with 12 bases left in between. The V gene's germline CDR1 is LGHDT and CDR2 YNNKEL (reference sequence). The CDR3 sequence is 13 residues long. CDR3 DNA: TGTGCCAGCAGCCAAGATGGGAGCTCCCGCCAGCATTTT. Its translation is CASSQDGSSRQHF.

This clonotype has a count of ten or more. V gene TRBV6-1 combines with J gene TRBJ2-7; D is unclear. V was pared by 0 bases and J by 5 bases, with 17 bases between. CDR3 size: 16 residues. Germline CDR1 and CDR2: MNHNS and SASEGT. The chain's CDR3 is CASSEAMDPGLDEQYF. The CDR3 bases are TGTGCCAGCAGTGAAGCTATGGACCCCGGGTTGGACGAGCAGTACTTC.

This clonotype was recorded at least ten times. The V gene is TRBV30, the J gene TRBJ1-6, with a weak D call TRBD1 (6 bases). Looked up from germline, CDR1 is GTSNPN and CDR2 is SVGIG (reference sequence). The CDR3 is 12 residues long. V lost 3 bases, J lost 12 bases, and 12 bases lay in between. CDR3 amino acids: CAWSMDSEPLHF. The CDR3 region has the DNA TGTGCCTGGAGCATGGACAGTGAACCCCTCCACTTT.

The V gene is TRBV5-1, the J gene TRBJ2-2; 7 nucleotides match TRBD1. V shed 7 bases and J 8 bases; nucleotides not matched to a gene: 11. The CDR3 extends over 14 amino acids. Germline CDR1 and CDR2: SGHRS and YFSETQ. DNA for the CDR3: TGCGCCAGCCGCCCGGACAGGAGTACGGGGGAGCTGTTTTTT. This sequence encodes CASRPDRSTGELFF.

This clonotype was recorded at least ten times. This sequence joins TRBV6-1 and TRBJ2-5; D unclear. The CDR3 loop spans 13 amino acids. Germline CDR1 is MNHNS and CDR2 is SASEGT. V was trimmed by 6 bases and J by 2 bases, leaving 10 bases between them. CDR3 sequence: CASRFSLQETQYF. CDR3 DNA sequence: TGTGCCAGCAGGTTCAGCCTTCAAGAGACCCAGTACTTC.

This clonotype was counted between two and nine times. The chain recombines TRBV29-1 with TRBJ2-2; 11 positions agree with TRBD1. The CDR3 is 14 residues long. Germline CDR1 SQVTM, CDR2 ANQGSEA. Losses at the gene ends were 7 bases for V and 6 bases for J; bases not matched to a gene: 7. CDR3 sequence: CSAWTGGRSGELFF. CDR3 DNA: TGCAGCGCTTGGACAGGGGGCAGGTCCGGGGAGCTGTTTTTT.

For this clonotype: This may stem from a read error, because a much larger clone lies one nucleotide away. The J gene is TRBJ2-1, the V gene TRBV6-2 or TRBV6-3; 11 nucleotides agree with TRBD2. The germline CDR1 and CDR2 sequences are MNHEY and SVGEGT. CDR3 length equals 16 residues. The trim removed 6 bases at V and 3 bases at J, leaving 7 bases unmatched. CDR3 coding DNA: TGTGCCAGCAGCCGTACCGGGACTAGCGGCTACAATGAGCAGTTCTTC. The encoded protein is CASSRTGTSGYNEQFF.

This clonotype was seen ten or more times. The gene calls are TRBV5-1 and TRBJ2-5; 12 bases fit TRBD2. V lost 4 bases, J lost 13 bases, and 14 bases stayed unmatched. The CDR3 spans 15 residues. CDR1 is SGHRS and CDR2 is YFSETQ in the germline V gene. CDR3 DNA sequence: TGCGCCAGCAGCGATGGACGGACTAGCGGGACCTTCTCGTACTTC. Translation gives CASSDGRTSGTFSYF.

This clonotype was counted ten times or more. V gene TRBV28 combines with J gene TRBJ1-5; D is possibly TRBD1 (5 bases). The ends were cut back, 8 bases at V and 4 bases at J, with 9 bases in the middle. Germline-derived CDR1 and CDR2 are MDHEN and SYDVKM. The CDR3 extends over 12 amino acids. CDR3 DNA sequence: TGTGCCAGCGGGCCAGGGAATCAGCCCCAGCATTTT. Translating gives CASGPGNQPQHF.

This clonotype was recorded many times. This chain links TRBV11-2 with TRBJ1-1; D gene ambiguous. Germline CDR1 and CDR2: SGHAT and FQNNGV. The V end was cut by 5 bases, the J end by 4 bases, with 11 bases between. The CDR3 is 13 residues long. This CDR3 is CASSRGGGTEAFF. The CDR3 coding sequence is TGTGCCAGCAGCCGAGGTGGTGGCACTGAAGCTTTCTTT.

This chain joins TRBV19 and TRBJ2-1; D remains ambiguous. Per germline, CDR1 LNHDA and CDR2 SQIVND (reference sequence). The germline V and J ends were trimmed by 6 bases and 5 bases, with 11 bases remaining between them. The CDR3 loop spans 13 amino acids. CDR3 nucleotide sequence: TGTGCCAGTAGCCCCCGAACCCACAATGAGCAGTTCTTC. Translating gives CASSPRTHNEQFF.

In this sample, this clonotype turned up a few times. This chain connects TRBV18 to TRBJ2-5; a weak D match, TRBD1 (5 bases). This CDR3 contains 14 residues. Between the trimmed V and J ends, which lost 1 base and 5 bases, there was a span of 11 bases. The germline gives CDR1 KGHSH, CDR2 LQKENI. The CDR3 here is CASSPRKQGETQYF. DNA for the CDR3: TGTGCCAGCTCACCACGAAAGCAGGGTGAGACCCAGTACTTC.

The chain carries TRBV9 and TRBJ2-1; D may correspond to TRBD1 or TRBD2 (6 bases each). Trimming cost V 0 bases and J 10 bases, with 11 bases left between them. This CDR3 is 13 amino acids long. Germline lookup yields CDR1 SGDLS and CDR2 YYNGEE. The DNA of the CDR3 is TGTGCCAGCAGCGTAGGGGGGGCAAGAGAGCAGTTCTTC. Protein: CASSVGGAREQFF.

This clonotype has ten or more counts. This sequence joins TRBV6-2 or TRBV6-3 and TRBJ1-1, with 7 bases aligning to TRBD1. Germline V gene lookup returns CDR1 MNHEY and CDR2 SVGEGT. CDR3 length equals 15 residues. After removal of 2 bases from V and 4 bases from J, the junction contained 7 bases not matched to a gene. This CDR3 is CASSYPGPGGTEAFF. The CDR3 DNA reads as TGTGCCAGCAGTTACCCTGGCCCAGGGGGCACTGAAGCTTTCTTT.

There are a few counts of this clonotype. This chain joins TRBV3-1 and TRBJ2-7; D uncertain. V shed 0 bases and J shed 0 bases, with 15 bases lying between them. This CDR3 comprises 17 residues. Per germline, CDR1 LGHDT and CDR2 YNNKEL (reference sequence). CDR3 region: CASSQELIARYSYEQYF. CDR3 sequence (DNA): TGTGCCAGCAGCCAAGAACTCATCGCTAGGTACTCCTACGAGCAGTACTTC.

In its sample, this clonotype was seen many times. V gene TRBV7-2 combines with J gene TRBJ1-2, with D uncertain. Germline CDR1 reads SGHTA; CDR2 reads FQGNSA. Trimming took off 4 bases at V and 6 bases at J, with 12 bases between the two ends. The CDR3 is made up of 13 amino acids. CDR3 in DNA: TGTGCCAGCAGCTCCCCGACGGGAAATGGCTACACCTTC. Residues: CASSSPTGNGYTF.

This clonotype was observed at least ten times. The CDR3 loop is CSAPGEGGRTPSTDTQYF. In DNA form, the CDR3 reads TGCAGTGCCCCGGGGGAGGGCGGGAGGACCCCTAGCACAGATACGCAGTATTTT. This rearrangement joins TRBV20-1 to TRBJ2-3; 8 nucleotides match TRBD2. The CDR3 runs 18 residues. Germline loops: CDR1 DFQATT, CDR2 SNEGSKA (reference sequence). Unmatched junction bases numbered 17, after V lost 6 bases and J lost 0 bases.

Worth noting for this clonotype: A read error may explain this, as a much larger clone is one base away. The rearrangement joins TRBV7-9 to TRBJ2-1; no clear D gene. Germline-derived CDR1 and CDR2 are SEHNR and FQNEAQ (reference sequence). Trimming removed 6 bases at V and 7 bases at J, with 10 bases between. CDR3 size: 12 residues. The CDR3, as DNA: TGTGCCAGCAGATGGGCAGCGAATGAGCAGTTCTTC. This encodes CASRWAANEQFF.

This clonotype was picked up many times. The genes are TRBV12-3 or TRBV12-4 and TRBJ2-3, with TRBD2 matching over 13 bases. The CDR3 is 13 amino acids. Losses at the gene ends were 4 bases for V and 12 bases for J; bases not matched to a gene: 4. CDR3 coding DNA: TGTGCCAGCAGTTCCGGGACTAGCGGGATACAGTATTTT. Its protein is CASSSGTSGIQYF.